The 18 T cell receptor beta chains presented below share a single source sample, sequenced in a study of T cells in Graves' hyperthyroidism and ophthalmopathy. Amplification targeted TCR beta CDR3 regions from RNA transcripts. A set of HTBI primers served as the primers for a first-round RT-PCR of the TCR CDR3. TCRdb redid the calling of the multiplex PCR reads with MiXCR, one entry per CDR3 protein. The sample shows 300,000 to 500,000 distinct CDR3 sequences, 15% of them seen only once. Material: blood. The receptor source for this set is a woman under 40 with Graves' hyperthyroidism.

This clonotype has only a few counts. This chain joins TRBV5-5 and TRBJ2-5; 9 bases align to TRBD2. This CDR3 is 16 amino acids long. The germline CDR1 and CDR2 sequences are SGHKS and YYEKEE (reference sequence). The ends lost 5 bases at V and 5 bases at J; junction bases unmatched: 13. CDR3 in DNA: TGTGCCAGCAGTCATGGAGGCCTAGCGGGGCTCGAGACCCAGTACTTC. Amino acid sequence: CASSHGGLAGLETQYF.

This chain uses TRBV9 with TRBJ2-7, with 10 nucleotides matching TRBD1. V dropped 0 bases and J dropped 5; count of bases not matched to a gene: 11. The CDR3 consists of 17 residues. Germline CDR1 SGDLS, CDR2 YYNGEE. The chain's CDR3 is CASSVGVKTGGFDEQYF. The CDR3 DNA follows: TGTGCCAGCAGCGTAGGGGTAAAGACAGGGGGCTTTGACGAGCAGTACTTC.

This clonotype was observed a handful of times. The chain links TRBV18 to TRBJ1-1; 10 bases line up with TRBD1. V lost 3 bases to trimming and J lost 7 bases; unmatched junction nucleotides: 2. CDR1 is KGHSH and CDR2 is LQKENI in the germline V gene. The CDR3 is 13 amino acids. CDR3 sequence: CASSPGQGYEAFF. CDR3 nucleotides: TGTGCCAGCTCACCGGGACAGGGGTATGAAGCTTTCTTT. The full variable domain, rest sourced from reference TRBV18 and TRBJ1-1, is NAGVMQNPRHLVRRRGQEARLRCSPMKGHSHVYWYRQLPEEGLKFMVYLQKENIIDESGMPKERFSAEFPKEGPSILRIQQVVRGDSAAYFCASSPGQGYEAFFGQGTRLTVV.

The table lists this clonotype with many counts. The chain recombines TRBV7-8 with TRBJ1-1, with D hard to call. Trimming shortened V by 8 bases and J by 6 bases, and 16 bases separated the two germline ends. CDR1 SGHVS and CDR2 FQNEAQ come from the germline V gene. This CDR3 has 13 residues. The CDR3 loop is CASVMIVAAEAFF. The CDR3 nucleotides are TGTGCCAGCGTAATGATTGTCGCCGCTGAAGCTTTCTTT.

This clonotype was recorded at least ten times. The chain uses TRBV28 and TRBJ1-6, with 11 bases aligning to TRBD1. V was clipped by 7 bases and J by 8 bases; unmatched bases: 16. CDR3 length equals 18 residues. Germline V gives CDR1 MDHEN, CDR2 SYDVKM. The CDR3 DNA reads as TGTGCCAGCAATCCCACGGACAGGGGGCTAACATTTGATTCACCCCTCCACTTT. Protein sequence: CASNPTDRGLTFDSPLHF.

This clonotype was counted many times. For the CDR3, the DNA is TGCGCCAGCAGCTCGAGTAGTATCGAAGCTTTCTTT. It yields the protein CASSSSSIEAFF. The chain combines TRBV5-1 with TRBJ1-1; no clear D. The CDR3 consists of 12 residues. CDR1 and CDR2 from the germline V gene are SGHRS and YFSETQ. Trimming took 3 bases from V and 8 from J, leaving 11 bases between them.

The chain is built from TRBV7-9 and TRBJ1-6; D is uncertain. The CDR3 extends over 16 amino acids. With 5 bases removed from V and 10 bases from J, the gap between germline ends came to 21 bases. Germline CDR1 is SEHNR and CDR2 is FQNEAQ (reference sequence). The CDR3 region is CASSQDLDPRASPLHF. DNA of the CDR3: TGTGCCAGCAGCCAAGATCTGGACCCGAGGGCCTCACCCCTCCACTTT.

This clonotype was recorded at least ten times. J is TRBJ2-1 and V is TRBV11-2; D call uncertain. From germline, CDR1 is SGHAT and CDR2 FQNNGV. V was trimmed by 7 bases and J by 5 bases, leaving 15 bases between them. The CDR3 totals 14 residues. The CDR3 spells CASNGIGFDNEQFF. The CDR3 DNA is TGTGCCAGCAACGGAATCGGGTTCGACAATGAGCAGTTCTTC.

This clonotype was picked up a small number of times. This CDR3 reads CASTKTTLAQETQYF. The CDR3 nucleotides are TGCGCCAGCACCAAGACGACACTGGCCCAAGAGACCCAGTACTTC. The rearrangement uses TRBV5-1 and TRBJ2-5; no reliable D call. The CDR3 extends over 15 amino acids. Trimming stripped 6 bases from V and 1 base from J, with 16 bases between. Per germline, CDR1 SGHRS and CDR2 YFSETQ.

This clonotype was recorded many times. The chain has TRBV5-1 and TRBJ1-6; TRBD1 agrees at 10 bases. With V trimmed by 0 bases and J by 8 bases, 2 bases remained unmatched. This CDR3 spans 15 amino acids. CDR1 is SGHRS and CDR2 is YFSETQ in the germline V gene. CDR3 nucleotide sequence: TGCGCCAGCAGCTTGGCGACAGGGGGCGATTCACCCCTCCACTTT. Protein sequence: CASSLATGGDSPLHF.

This clonotype was recorded many times. The rearrangement joins TRBV20-1 to TRBJ1-5; no definite D call. CDR1 is DFQATT and CDR2 is SNEGSKA in the germline V gene (reference sequence). The CDR3 has 15 amino acids. V was pared by 3 bases and J by 2 bases, with 14 bases between. CDR3 sequence: CSASLGLQRNQPQHF. As DNA, the CDR3 is TGCAGTGCTAGTTTAGGGTTGCAACGCAATCAGCCCCAGCATTTT.

The chain carries TRBV5-1 and TRBJ2-1; D gene unclear. CDR1 is SGHRS, CDR2 YFSETQ, per germline. The CDR3 runs 16 residues. The ends were cut back, 0 bases at V and 0 bases at J, with 10 bases in the middle. As DNA, the CDR3 is TGCGCCAGCAGCTTGGTAGCTGTCGTCTCCTACAATGAGCAGTTCTTC. Its protein is CASSLVAVVSYNEQFF.

This clonotype was counted many times. The chain has TRBV3-1 and TRBJ2-1; no definite D call. Looked up from germline, CDR1 is LGHDT and CDR2 is YNNKEL (reference sequence). The CDR3 totals 15 residues. V lost 0 bases, J lost 9 bases, and 15 bases lay in between. CDR3 nucleotide sequence: TGTGCCAGCAGCCAAGATGGGCTAGTGGGTAGTGAGCAGTTCTTC. As protein: CASSQDGLVGSEQFF.

This clonotype was counted only a few times. The J gene is TRBJ2-7, the V gene TRBV12-3 or TRBV12-4; 11 nucleotides align to TRBD2. CDR3 size: 15 residues. The junction had 4 bases not matched to a gene; V was cut back by 2 bases and J by 4 bases. The DNA of the CDR3 is TGTGCCAGCAGTTTATCGGCTAGCGGGGGGTACGAGCAGTACTTC. The encoded protein is CASSLSASGGYEQYF.

This clonotype was observed a few times. The DNA for the CDR3 is TGTGCCAGCAGTGTGAGTCAGGGGAGGAGTTATTCACCCCTCCACTTT. It codes for CASSVSQGRSYSPLHF. This chain links TRBV2 with TRBJ1-6; possible D gene TRBD1, 6 bases. Germline CDR1 and CDR2: SNHLY and FYNNEI. The V end was cut by 4 bases, the J end by 8 bases, with 18 bases between. This CDR3 region has 16 residues.

This chain connects TRBV3-1 to TRBJ2-7; TRBD1 matches 9 bases. CDR3 length equals 15 residues. Germline V gene data show CDR1 as LGHDT and CDR2 as YNNKEL (reference sequence). Germline trimming cut 0 bases from V and 5 bases from J; bases unmatched to any gene: 5. The CDR3 here is CASSQEGQGAHEQYF. In nucleotides, the CDR3 is TGTGCCAGCAGCCAAGAGGGACAGGGTGCCCACGAGCAGTACTTC.

J is TRBJ2-5 and V is TRBV29-1; 10 positions match TRBD1. V trimming: 0 bases; J trimming: 6 bases; junction bases outside the gene matches: 4. CDR3 length: 14 amino acids. Germline CDR1 SQVTM, CDR2 ANQGSEA. The CDR3 DNA reads TGCAGCGTTGAAGAAGGACAGGGGGAAAAGACCCAGTACTTC. It codes for CSVEEGQGEKTQYF.

Ten or more counts support this clonotype. Germline and junction disagree at one end, which may indicate a read error. The CDR3 protein is CASSRSSSYAQYF. The DNA for the CDR3 is TGTGCCAGCAGTCGCTCCTCCTCCTACGCGCAGTACTTC. V gene TRBV27 combines with J gene TRBJ2-7; no clear D gene. CDR1 is MNHEY, CDR2 SMNVEV, per germline (reference sequence). The CDR3 is 13 residues long.